Below, 15 T cell receptor beta chains from the same sample are listed, as sequenced in a study of cytomegalovirus exposure and HLA in healthy donors. Here immunoSEQ multiplex PCR was the method, and the copy in TCRdb shows in-frame clones only, minus some. The sample gives about 240,000 clones, more than 75% of which show up once; less than 3% is in the top ten. The sample comprised PBMCs. The source is a man aged 18 to 35 in good health and CMV-seronegative.

The rearrangement joins TRBV9 to TRBJ2-1; 12 nucleotides agree with TRBD1. CDR3 length: 20 residues. V shed 0 bases and J 7 bases; nucleotides not matched to a gene: 17. Germline CDR1 reads SGDLS; CDR2 reads YYNGEE. The CDR3: CASSVAPGQGASVLGNEQFF. The CDR3 coding sequence is TGTGCCAGCAGCGTAGCTCCGGGACAGGGGGCTTCTGTACTCGGGAATGAGCAGTTCTTC.

The V gene is TRBV11-2, the J gene TRBJ2-1; 7 bases match TRBD2. The junction had 13 bases not matched to a gene; V was cut back by 1 base and J by 7 bases. Germline CDR1 is SGHAT and CDR2 is FQNNGV. The CDR3 runs 17 residues. CDR3 nucleotides: TGTGCCAGCAGCTTAGGGGATTTGGGGGAGGGCTCTAATGAGCAGTTCTTC. This codes for CASSLGDLGEGSNEQFF.

The rearrangement uses TRBV2 and TRBJ1-1; D remains ambiguous. This CDR3 contains 14 residues. Trimming removed 8 bases from V and 4 bases from J, with 17 bases in between. In germline, CDR1 is SNHLY, CDR2 FYNNEI. CDR3 in amino acids: CASHNRRLGTEAFF. The CDR3 coding sequence is TGTGCCAGCCATAACCGGCGGTTGGGCACTGAAGCTTTCTTT.

The chain employs TRBV6-6 and TRBJ2-3, with TRBD2 matching over 9 bases. In germline, CDR1 is MNHNY, CDR2 SVGAGI (reference sequence). The trim removed 7 bases at V and 3 bases at J, leaving 8 bases unmatched. The CDR3 spans 15 residues. CDR3 sequence: CASTPVAGVTDTQYF. For the CDR3, the DNA is TGTGCCAGCACCCCCGTAGCGGGAGTAACAGATACGCAGTATTTT.

The chain links TRBV28 to TRBJ2-1, with 7 nucleotides matching TRBD2. This CDR3 spans 14 amino acids. From germline, CDR1 is MDHEN and CDR2 SYDVKM. J gave up 10 bases and V 5 bases, and 11 bases lay outside the gene matches. In DNA, the CDR3 is TGTGCCAGCAGTCTCCCCGGACTAGTGAGGGAGCAGTTCTTC. This codes for CASSLPGLVREQFF. The full variable domain, in which reference TRBV28 and TRBJ2-1 provide the parts outside the CDR3, is DVKVTQSSRYLVKRTGEKVFLECVQDMDHENMFWYRQDPGLGLRLIYFSYDVKMKEKGDIPEGYSVSREKKERFSLILESASTNQTSMYLCASSLPGLVREQFFGPGTRLTVL.

The chain joins TRBV14 to TRBJ2-7; 9 bases align to TRBD1. V lost 6 bases and J lost 9; bases outside the gene matches: 15. This CDR3 is 15 amino acids long. Germline V gene lookup returns CDR1 SGHDN and CDR2 FVKESK. CDR3 amino acids: CASSRTGASIYWQYF. In DNA, the CDR3 is TGTGCCAGCAGTCGGACAGGGGCCTCAATTTACTGGCAGTACTTC.

This sequence joins TRBV7-9 and TRBJ1-6; D gene uncertain. Trimming left V 2 bases short and J 8 bases short, with 7 bases between. This CDR3 region has 13 residues. Germline V gene data show CDR1 as SEHNR and CDR2 as FQNEAQ (reference sequence). The CDR3 DNA reads as TGTGCCAGCAGCTTATCGGGAGATTCACCCCTCCACTTT. It codes for CASSLSGDSPLHF.

In this sample, this clone turned up once. The gene calls are TRBV27 and TRBJ2-7; a weak D match, TRBD2 (6 bases). Germline-derived CDR1 and CDR2 are MNHEY and SMNVEV (reference sequence). V was trimmed by 3 bases and J by 5 bases, leaving 14 bases between them. There are 14 residues in the CDR3. As DNA, the CDR3 is TGTGCCAGCAGTTTGTTGGGGGAGGCTCACGAGCAGTACTTC. This codes for CASSLLGEAHEQYF.

The chain recombines TRBV9 with TRBJ1-1, with TRBD1 matching over 12 bases. The CDR3 extends over 16 amino acids. The V segment lost 4 bases and the J segment 3 bases; nucleotides outside the gene matches: 7. Per the germline V gene, CDR1 is SGDLS and CDR2 is YYNGEE. CDR3 in amino acids: CASSSGTGGRDTEAFF. Here the CDR3 DNA reads TGTGCCAGCAGCTCCGGGACAGGGGGCCGGGACACTGAAGCTTTCTTT.

This chain uses TRBV2 with TRBJ2-5; 7 bases line up with TRBD2. The CDR3 is 13 residues long. Germline CDR1 is SNHLY and CDR2 is FYNNEI. J gave up 5 bases and V 8 bases, and 8 bases lay outside the gene matches. The CDR3 here is CASFSGLRETQYF. For the CDR3, the DNA is TGTGCCAGCTTTAGCGGGTTACGGGAGACCCAGTACTTC.

Only a few counts were recorded for this clone. The chain uses TRBV2 and TRBJ2-7; TRBD2 matches at 13 bases. The CDR3 is 14 amino acids. Trimming took 7 bases from V and 4 from J; bases not matched to a gene: 4. CDR1 and CDR2 (germline): SNHLY, FYNNEI. The CDR3 sequence is CASTEGLAGYEQYF. Written as DNA, the CDR3 is TGTGCCAGCACCGAGGGACTAGCGGGGTACGAGCAGTACTTC.

The chain has TRBV28 and TRBJ2-3; 7 bases match TRBD1. The CDR3 loop spans 16 amino acids. Germline CDR1 reads MDHEN; CDR2 reads SYDVKM. V trimming: 4 bases; J trimming: 6 bases; junction bases outside the gene matches: 13. CDR3 sequence reads: CASSSYRGPQSDTQYF. CDR3 sequence (DNA): TGTGCCAGCAGTTCGTACAGGGGTCCGCAATCCGATACGCAGTATTTT.

The chain employs TRBV5-4 and TRBJ1-5; possibly TRBD1 for D (6 bases). From germline, CDR1 is SGHNT and CDR2 YYREEE (reference sequence). The CDR3 has 15 residues. Trimming removed 0 bases at V and 3 bases at J, with 10 bases between. The DNA of the CDR3 is TGTGCCAGCAGCTTGGACCAGGGGTCCAATCAGCCCCAGCATTTT. Its translation: CASSLDQGSNQPQHF.

This chain links TRBV7-6 with TRBJ1-5; D gene uncertain. Trimming took 3 bases from V and 6 from J, leaving 9 bases between them. There are 13 residues in the CDR3. Per the germline V gene, CDR1 is SGHVS and CDR2 is FNYEAQ. CDR3 region: CASSLNVGQPQHF. CDR3 nucleotides: TGTGCCAGCAGCTTGAACGTCGGTCAGCCCCAGCATTTT.

V and J are TRBV28 and TRBJ2-7; TRBD2 matches 11 bases. The trim removed 6 bases at V and 4 bases at J, leaving 8 bases unmatched. The CDR3 extends over 15 amino acids. Germline values: CDR1 MDHEN, CDR2 SYDVKM. This CDR3 is CASSLRLAGLYEQYF. As DNA, the CDR3 is TGTGCCAGCAGCCTGAGACTAGCGGGATTGTACGAGCAGTACTTC.